The 30 T cell receptor beta chains given below trace back to one sample, sequenced in a study of OX40 agonist ivuxolimab in advanced cancers. This table comes from immunoSEQ multiplex PCR, and its TCRdb copy is limited to in-frame clones, with some not included. The table includes around 23,000 clones, 80% to 90% detected once. Sequences were derived from CD4+ or CD8+ T cells sorted from blood, sampled in a trial of the OX40 agonist ivuxolimab. The receptors here all came from an adult with an advanced solid tumor such as melanoma, head and neck, liver or kidney cancer.

The rearrangement links TRBV27 to TRBJ2-1; TRBD2 matches 13 bases. In germline, CDR1 is MNHEY, CDR2 SMNVEV (reference sequence). CDR3 length: 17 residues. Unmatched junction bases numbered 10, after V lost 5 bases and J lost 6 bases. The CDR3 loop reads CASSPRTSGRRFNEQFF. The CDR3 nucleotides read TGTGCCAGCAGTCCCCGGACTAGCGGGAGACGATTCAATGAGCAGTTCTTC.

This clone has only a few counts. This chain connects TRBV5-1 to TRBJ2-6; TRBD2 might be the D (6 bases). This CDR3 comprises 15 residues. Germline assignment: CDR1 SGHRS and CDR2 YFSETQ. Deletions cut 4 bases from V and 1 base from J, with 9 bases between. CDR3 sequence (DNA): TGCGCCAGCAGCGAAGGGACTTCTGGGGCCAACGTCCTGACTTTC. It yields the protein CASSEGTSGANVLTF.

CDR3 sequence (DNA): TGCGCCAGCAGCTTGGGGGACAGGATGAACACTGAAGCTTTCTTT. Translated, it gives CASSLGDRMNTEAFF. The chain combines TRBV5-1 with TRBJ1-1; TRBD1 aligns across 8 bases. The CDR3 runs 15 residues. Germline CDR1 SGHRS, CDR2 YFSETQ. Trimming at V came to 0 bases and at J to 0 bases, leaving 1 base not matched to a gene.

This clone came up once. This chain links TRBV6-6 with TRBJ2-1, with TRBD2 identical over 8 bases. The V segment lost 5 bases and the J segment 6 bases; nucleotides outside the gene matches: 9. CDR3 size: 15 residues. Germline CDR1 MNHNY, CDR2 SVGAGI (reference sequence). CDR3 loop: CASSTSSGNVNEQFF. The DNA for the CDR3 is TGTGCCAGCAGTACGAGTAGCGGGAATGTCAATGAGCAGTTCTTC.

This chain links TRBV11-2 with TRBJ1-1, with D hard to call. CDR3 size: 15 residues. Between the trimmed V and J ends, which lost 6 bases and 0 bases, there was a span of 14 bases. Germline assignment: CDR1 SGHAT and CDR2 FQNNGV. CDR3 in amino acids: CASSGGRPLNTEAFF. The CDR3 region has the DNA TGTGCCAGCAGTGGCGGGCGGCCTTTGAACACTGAAGCTTTCTTT. Full variable domain (missing parts from reference TRBV11-2 and TRBJ1-1): EAGVAQSPRYKIIEKRQSVAFWCNPISGHATLYWYQQILGQGPKLLIQFQNNGVVDDSQLPKDRFSAERLKGVDSTLKIQPAKLEDSAVYLCASSGGRPLNTEAFFGQGTRLTVV.

The chain has TRBV5-1 and TRBJ2-5; TRBD2 matches 7 bases. The CDR3 is 15 amino acids. Germline V gene lookup returns CDR1 SGHRS and CDR2 YFSETQ. The ends lost 4 bases at V and 0 bases at J; junction bases unmatched: 6. CDR3 protein: CASSLSGAYQETQYF. CDR3 in DNA: TGCGCCAGCAGCCTCAGCGGGGCGTACCAAGAGACCCAGTACTTC.

This chain connects TRBV5-8 to TRBJ1-6; possibly TRBD1 for D (6 bases). The CDR3 length is 16 residues. Trimming stripped 4 bases from V and 6 bases from J, with 17 bases between. Germline values: CDR1 SGHTS, CDR2 YDEGEE. The CDR3 DNA reads TGTGCCAGCAGCCCCAGAGGGGGTCTAATTAATTCACCCCTCCACTTT. This gives the protein CASSPRGGLINSPLHF.

This chain joins TRBV7-8 and TRBJ2-7, with D perhaps TRBD2 (6 bases). Trimming took 3 bases from V and 3 from J, leaving 12 bases between them. CDR3 length: 14 residues. Germline CDR1 SGHVS, CDR2 FQNEAQ. CDR3 loop: CASSFGTDLYEQYF. In nucleotides, the CDR3 is TGTGCCAGCAGCTTCGGGACTGATCTCTACGAGCAGTACTTC.

The chain recombines TRBV11-2 with TRBJ1-1; D unclear. This CDR3 contains 15 residues. Trimming shortened V by 1 base and J by 1 base, and 10 bases separated the two germline ends. Germline CDR1 and CDR2: SGHAT and FQNNGV. The CDR3 DNA reads TGTGCCAGCAGCTTAGTCCTGAACTGGAACACTGAAGCTTTCTTT. Its protein product is CASSLVLNWNTEAFF.

The table lists this clone with a few counts. This chain uses TRBV7-9 with TRBJ2-1; the match to TRBD2 covers 7 bases. This CDR3 has 13 amino acids. J gave up 15 bases and V 6 bases, and 14 bases lay outside the gene matches. Germline-derived CDR1 and CDR2 are SEHNR and FQNEAQ (reference sequence). CDR3: CASRDGLDSRSFF. In DNA, the CDR3 is TGTGCCAGCAGGGACGGACTAGACAGCCGTTCGTTCTTC.

A few counts support this clone. This chain connects TRBV15 to TRBJ2-7; D unresolved. Trimming removed 0 bases at V and 3 bases at J, with 9 bases between. CDR1 and CDR2 from the germline V gene are LNHNV and YYDKDF (reference sequence). The length of the CDR3 is 14 residues. DNA for the CDR3: TGTGCCACCAGCAGAGATAAGGCCAGCTACGAGCAGTACTTC. Translation gives CATSRDKASYEQYF. Looking up the rest from reference TRBV15 and TRBJ2-7 gives the full variable domain: DAMVIQNPRYQVTQFGKPVTLSCSQTLNHNVMYWYQQKSSQAPKLLFHYYDKDFNNEADTPDNFQSRRPNTSFCFLDIRSPGLGDTAMYLCATSRDKASYEQYFGPGTRLTVT.

The sample holds a few counts of this clone. The chain is built from TRBV7-3 and TRBJ2-1; D perhaps matches TRBD2 (5 bases). The CDR3 consists of 14 residues. Germline lookup yields CDR1 SGHTA and CDR2 FQGTGA. V shed 5 bases and J shed 6 bases, with 14 bases lying between them. CDR3 amino acids: CASSRDRGGNEQFF. Here the CDR3 DNA reads TGTGCCAGCAGCCGGGATCGTGGCGGCAATGAGCAGTTCTTC.

The chain combines TRBV6-1 with TRBJ1-2; D is perhaps TRBD1 (5 bases). The V and J ends lost 1 base and 4 bases respectively, with 10 bases between them. The CDR3 spans 14 residues. The germline V gene encodes CDR1 MNHNS and CDR2 SASEGT. DNA for the CDR3: TGTGCCAGCAGTGAAGGCAGGGCTGGCTATGGCTACACCTTC. Amino acid sequence: CASSEGRAGYGYTF.

CDR3 loop: CASSSTPMKMNYGYTF. In DNA form, the CDR3 reads TGTGCCAGCAGCTCCACCCCTATGAAGATGAACTATGGCTACACCTTC. The chain couples TRBV5-6 to TRBJ1-2; no clear D. Trimming cost V 3 bases and J 2 bases, with 17 bases left between them. This CDR3 contains 16 residues. Per the germline V gene, CDR1 is SGHDT and CDR2 is YYEEEE.

J is TRBJ1-1 and V is TRBV7-5. TRBV7-5 is labeled a pseudogene. The CDR3 runs 11 residues. The DNA of the CDR3 is TGTGCCAGAAGCATTAACACTGAAGCTTTCTTT. It translates to CARSINTEAFF.

The chain is built from TRBV15 and TRBJ1-1; a possible D gene is TRBD1 (6 bases). The CDR3 extends over 13 amino acids. V was pared by 3 bases and J by 7 bases, with 12 bases between. CDR1 is LNHNV and CDR2 is YYDKDF in the germline V gene (reference sequence). CDR3 in DNA: TGTGCCACCAGCAGGAATAGACAGGTTGAAGCTTTCTTT. It yields the protein CATSRNRQVEAFF.

The genes are TRBV6-1 and TRBJ2-1; D is uncertain. V was shortened by 1 base and J by 2 bases, with 9 bases between the two germline ends. The V gene's germline CDR1 is MNHNS and CDR2 SASEGT. The CDR3 contains 15 residues. As DNA, the CDR3 is TGTGCCAGCAGTGAAGAGGCGGCTACCTACAATGAGCAGTTCTTC. Its protein product is CASSEEAATYNEQFF.

The chain uses TRBV6-6 and TRBJ2-7; D is perhaps TRBD2 (6 bases). With 0 bases removed from V and 6 bases from J, the gap between germline ends came to 15 bases. CDR1 and CDR2 (germline): MNHNY, SVGAGI (reference sequence). The CDR3 is 15 amino acids. DNA for the CDR3: TGTGCCAGCAGTTACTCGACAGATATCGGGAGCGAGCAGTACTTC. It yields the protein CASSYSTDIGSEQYF.

In its sample, this clone was seen a few times. J is TRBJ2-3 and V is TRBV18, with D perhaps assigned TRBD1 or TRBD2 (5 bases each). The CDR3 consists of 16 residues. Germline V gives CDR1 KGHSH, CDR2 LQKENI. Trimming took 1 base from V and 0 from J, leaving 11 bases between them. The CDR3 coding sequence is TGTGCCAGCTCACCACTTTTGGGGGAAAGCACAGATACGCAGTATTTT. Translation gives CASSPLLGESTDTQYF.

CDR3 nucleotide sequence: TGTGCCAGCAGTTTGGGGACAGTGATGAACACTGAAGCTTTCTTT. Its translation is CASSLGTVMNTEAFF. This rearrangement joins TRBV27 to TRBJ1-1; 7 bases agree with TRBD1. V was clipped by 3 bases and J by 0 bases; unmatched bases: 4. The CDR3 contains 15 residues. Germline V gene sequence: CDR1 MNHEY, CDR2 SMNVEV (reference sequence).

This clone was counted once. Germline and junction disagree at one end, which may indicate a read error. V gene TRBV7-7 combines with J gene TRBJ2-7, with D uncertain. Germline V gene lookup returns CDR1 SSHAT and CDR2 FNYEAQ (reference sequence). The CDR3 length is 14 residues. The CDR3 spells CASSLGAQSYEQYF. The CDR3 DNA is TGTGCTAGCAGCTTAGGAGCCCAGTCCTACGAGCAGTACTTC.

CDR3: CASSVGPGTGKNEQYF. The CDR3 DNA reads as TGTGCCAGCAGCGTGGGTCCCGGGACAGGGAAAAACGAGCAGTACTTC. This chain connects TRBV9 to TRBJ2-7; 9 nucleotides agree with TRBD1. Looked up from germline, CDR1 is SGDLS and CDR2 is YYNGEE. With V trimmed by 2 bases and J by 5 bases, 11 bases remained unmatched. The CDR3 loop spans 16 amino acids. The whole variable domain, filled in from reference TRBV9 and TRBJ2-7, reads DSGVTQTPKHLITATGQRVTLRCSPRSGDLSVYWYQQSLDQGLQFLIQYYNGEERAKGNILERFSAQQFPDLHSELNLSSLELGDSALYFCASSVGPGTGKNEQYFGPGTRLTVT.

The J gene is TRBJ2-7, the V gene TRBV2; the match to TRBD1 covers 9 bases. The CDR3 is 16 amino acids. V was clipped by 3 bases and J by 0 bases; unmatched bases: 6. Germline loops: CDR1 SNHLY, CDR2 FYNNEI. CDR3 DNA: TGTGCCAGCAGTGAGATCGGGACAGGGAGCTCCTACGAGCAGTACTTC. Amino acid sequence: CASSEIGTGSSYEQYF.

The chain has TRBV6-1 and TRBJ1-4, with a possible D match to TRBD1 (5 bases). V was cut by 7 bases and J by 5 bases, with 17 bases left in between. The germline V gene encodes CDR1 MNHNS and CDR2 SASEGT. This CDR3 comprises 15 residues. The CDR3 DNA is TGTGCCAGCATCGATGGGGGACGGAGAAATGAAAAACTGTTTTTT. This codes for CASIDGGRRNEKLFF.

The V call is TRBV28, the J call TRBJ2-3, with D tentatively TRBD1 or TRBD2 (6 bases each). Trimming left V 7 bases short and J 4 bases short, with 24 bases between. Per germline, CDR1 MDHEN and CDR2 SYDVKM. CDR3 length equals 17 residues. Here the CDR3 reads CASIPRTAPLAPDTQYF. The DNA for the CDR3 is TGTGCCAGCATTCCCCGGACAGCCCCACTAGCACCAGATACGCAGTATTTT. Based on the CDR3 plus reference TRBV28 and TRBJ2-3, the full variable domain is DVKVTQSSRYLVKRTGEKVFLECVQDMDHENMFWYRQDPGLGLRLIYFSYDVKMKEKGDIPEGYSVSREKKERFSLILESASTNQTSMYLCASIPRTAPLAPDTQYFGPGTRLTVL.

Only one count was recorded for this clone. The V call is TRBV28, the J call TRBJ2-5; 7 nucleotides align to TRBD1. The assigned J gene may be wrong: the sequence end matches TRBJ2-7 better. The V gene's germline CDR1 is MDHEN and CDR2 SYDVKM. This CDR3 is built from 14 residues. In DNA, the CDR3 is TGTGCCAGCAGAATGACAGGGACGACCTACGAGCAGTACTTC. It codes for CASRMTGTTYEQYF.

DNA of the CDR3: TGTGCCAGCAGTTTAGGGGATACGCAGTATTTT. This gives the protein CASSLGDTQYF. The chain recombines TRBV27 with TRBJ2-3; D ambiguous. The CDR3 spans 11 residues. Trimming took off 2 bases at V and 6 bases at J, with 3 bases between the two ends. CDR1 MNHEY and CDR2 SMNVEV come from the germline V gene (reference sequence).

This clone showed up just a few times. V is TRBV27 and J is TRBJ2-6; tentative D call: TRBD2 (7 bases). V was shortened by 5 bases and J by 0 bases, with 17 bases between the two germline ends. This CDR3 comprises 18 residues. Germline CDR1 and CDR2: MNHEY and SMNVEV (reference sequence). CDR3 sequence (DNA): TGTGCCAGCAGTCCCCGGGGGGCAGTCTACTCTGGGGCCAACGTCCTGACTTTC. Residues: CASSPRGAVYSGANVLTF.

The chain joins TRBV30 to TRBJ2-7; 10 nucleotides line up with TRBD2. The CDR3 covers 14 residues. CDR1 is GTSNPN, CDR2 SVGIG, per germline (reference sequence). Germline trimming cut 5 bases from V and 5 bases from J; bases unmatched to any gene: 9. Here the CDR3 reads CAWGRGAGGHEQYF. For the CDR3, the DNA is TGTGCCTGGGGCAGGGGAGCGGGAGGGCACGAGCAGTACTTC.

Points on this clone: A read error may produce the germline difference seen at one junction end. The chain couples TRBV11-2 to TRBJ2-5; weak D call: TRBD1 (6 bases). The CDR3 covers 13 residues. Germline assignment: CDR1 SGHAT and CDR2 FQNNGV. CDR3 DNA sequence: TGTGCCAGCAGCTTAATGGGACAAGAGGCCCAGTACTTC. Amino acids: CASSLMGQEAQYF.